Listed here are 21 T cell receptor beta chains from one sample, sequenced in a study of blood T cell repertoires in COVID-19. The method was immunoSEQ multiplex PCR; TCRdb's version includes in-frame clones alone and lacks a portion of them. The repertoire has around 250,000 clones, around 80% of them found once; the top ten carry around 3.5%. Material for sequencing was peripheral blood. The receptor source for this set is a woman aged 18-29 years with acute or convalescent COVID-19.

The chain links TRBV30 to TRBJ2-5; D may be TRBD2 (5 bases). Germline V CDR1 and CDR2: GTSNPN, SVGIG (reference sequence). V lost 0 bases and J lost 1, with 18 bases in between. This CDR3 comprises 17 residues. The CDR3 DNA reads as TGTGCCTGGAGTGTACCCCAACTACTAGGACCCCAAGAGACCCAGTACTTC. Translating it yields CAWSVPQLLGPQETQYF.

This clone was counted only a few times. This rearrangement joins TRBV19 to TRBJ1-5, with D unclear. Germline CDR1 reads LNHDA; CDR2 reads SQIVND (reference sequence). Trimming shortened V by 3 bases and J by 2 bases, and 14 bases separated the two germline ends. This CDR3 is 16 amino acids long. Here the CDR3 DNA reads TGTGCCAGTAGTATCTTCGGGATCCGGGGCAATCAGCCCCAGCATTTT. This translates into CASSIFGIRGNQPQHF.

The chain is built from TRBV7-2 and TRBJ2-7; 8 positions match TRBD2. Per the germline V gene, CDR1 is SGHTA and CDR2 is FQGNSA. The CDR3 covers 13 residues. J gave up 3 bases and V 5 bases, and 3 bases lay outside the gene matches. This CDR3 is CASSPGLGYEQYF. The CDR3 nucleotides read TGTGCCAGCAGCCCGGGACTAGGCTACGAGCAGTACTTC.

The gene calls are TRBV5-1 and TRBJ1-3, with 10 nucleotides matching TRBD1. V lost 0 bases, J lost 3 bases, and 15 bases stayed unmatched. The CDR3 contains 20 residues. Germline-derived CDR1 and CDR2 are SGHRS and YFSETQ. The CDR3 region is CASSLVPGDTGQGYGNTIYF. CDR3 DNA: TGCGCCAGCAGCTTGGTCCCAGGGGATACGGGACAGGGGTATGGAAACACCATATATTTT.

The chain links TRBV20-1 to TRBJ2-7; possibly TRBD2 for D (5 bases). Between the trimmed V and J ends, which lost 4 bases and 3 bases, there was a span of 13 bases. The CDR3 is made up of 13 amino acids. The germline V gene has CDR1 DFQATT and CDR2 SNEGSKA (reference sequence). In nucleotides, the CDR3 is TGCAGTGCTAATGAGGGCAGCTTCTACGAGCAGTACTTC. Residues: CSANEGSFYEQYF.

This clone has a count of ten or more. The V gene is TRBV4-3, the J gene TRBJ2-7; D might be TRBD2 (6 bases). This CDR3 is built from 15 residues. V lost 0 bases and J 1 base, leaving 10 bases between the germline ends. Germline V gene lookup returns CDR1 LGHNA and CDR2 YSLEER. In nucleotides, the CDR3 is TGCGCCAGCAGCCAAGATATCAGCGGGTCCTACGAGCAGTACTTC. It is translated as CASSQDISGSYEQYF.

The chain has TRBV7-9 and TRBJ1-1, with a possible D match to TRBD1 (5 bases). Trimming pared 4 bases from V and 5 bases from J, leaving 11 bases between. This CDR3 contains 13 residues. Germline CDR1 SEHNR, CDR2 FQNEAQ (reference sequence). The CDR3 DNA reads TGTGCCAGCAGCTCTTTCGGGGGGACTGAAGCTTTCTTT. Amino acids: CASSSFGGTEAFF.

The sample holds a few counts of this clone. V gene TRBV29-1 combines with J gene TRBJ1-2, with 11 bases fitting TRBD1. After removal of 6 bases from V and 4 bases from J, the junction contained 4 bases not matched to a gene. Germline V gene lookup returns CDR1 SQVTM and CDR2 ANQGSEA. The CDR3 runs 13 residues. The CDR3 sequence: CSVQDRGLYGYTF. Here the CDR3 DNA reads TGCAGCGTCCAGGACAGGGGGCTCTATGGCTACACCTTC.

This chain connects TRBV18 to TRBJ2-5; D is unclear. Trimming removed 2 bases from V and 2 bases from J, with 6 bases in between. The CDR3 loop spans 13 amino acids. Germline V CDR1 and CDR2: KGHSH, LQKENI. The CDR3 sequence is CASSPNGQETQYF. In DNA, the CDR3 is TGTGCCAGCTCACCAAACGGGCAAGAGACCCAGTACTTC.

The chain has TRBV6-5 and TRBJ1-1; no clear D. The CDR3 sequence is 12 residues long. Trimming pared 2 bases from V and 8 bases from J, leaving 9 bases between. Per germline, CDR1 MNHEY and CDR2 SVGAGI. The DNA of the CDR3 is TGTGCCAGCAGTTACGGAGCAGACGAAGCTTTCTTT. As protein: CASSYGADEAFF.

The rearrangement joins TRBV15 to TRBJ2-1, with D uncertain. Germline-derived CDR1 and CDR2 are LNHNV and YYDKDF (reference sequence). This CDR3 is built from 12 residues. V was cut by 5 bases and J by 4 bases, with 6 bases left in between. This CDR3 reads CATSVLYNEQFF. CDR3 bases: TGTGCCACCAGCGTACTGTACAATGAGCAGTTCTTC.

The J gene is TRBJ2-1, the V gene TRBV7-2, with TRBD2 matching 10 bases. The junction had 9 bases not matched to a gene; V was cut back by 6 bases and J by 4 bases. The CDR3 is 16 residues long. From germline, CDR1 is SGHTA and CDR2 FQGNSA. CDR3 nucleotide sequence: TGTGCCAGCAGATTTAGCGGGAGGCCGCAGTACAATGAGCAGTTCTTC. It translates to CASRFSGRPQYNEQFF.

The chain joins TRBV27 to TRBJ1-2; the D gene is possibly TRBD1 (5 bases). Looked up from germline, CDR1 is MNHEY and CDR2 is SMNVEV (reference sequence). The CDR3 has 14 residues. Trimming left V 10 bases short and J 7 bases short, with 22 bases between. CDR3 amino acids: CATAFGRSGIGYTF. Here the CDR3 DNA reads TGTGCCACCGCTTTTGGAAGATCAGGGATTGGCTACACCTTC.

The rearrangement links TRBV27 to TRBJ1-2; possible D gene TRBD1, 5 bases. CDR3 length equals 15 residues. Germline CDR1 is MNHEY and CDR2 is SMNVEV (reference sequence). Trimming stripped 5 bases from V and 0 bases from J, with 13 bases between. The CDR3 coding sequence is TGTGCCAGCAGTCCGCAGGGTCTAGCTAACTATGGCTACACCTTC. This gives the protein CASSPQGLANYGYTF.

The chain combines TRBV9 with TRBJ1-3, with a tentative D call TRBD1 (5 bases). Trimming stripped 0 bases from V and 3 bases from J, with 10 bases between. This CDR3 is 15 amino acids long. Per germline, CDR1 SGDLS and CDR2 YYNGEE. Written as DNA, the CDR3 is TGTGCCAGCAGCGTAGACAGGCGCAGTGGAAACACCATATATTTT. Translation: CASSVDRRSGNTIYF.

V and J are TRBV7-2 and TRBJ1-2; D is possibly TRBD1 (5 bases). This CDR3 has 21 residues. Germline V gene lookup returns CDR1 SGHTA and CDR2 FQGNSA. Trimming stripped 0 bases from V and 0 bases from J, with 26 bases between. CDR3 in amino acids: CASSLAGAQPDLINANYGYTF. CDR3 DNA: TGTGCCAGCAGCTTAGCAGGGGCGCAACCCGACCTGATAAACGCTAACTATGGCTACACCTTC.

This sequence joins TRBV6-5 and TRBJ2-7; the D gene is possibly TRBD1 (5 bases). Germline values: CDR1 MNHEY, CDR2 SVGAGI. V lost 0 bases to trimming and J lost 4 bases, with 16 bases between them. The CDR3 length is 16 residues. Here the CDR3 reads CASSYSITGPSYEQYF. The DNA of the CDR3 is TGTGCCAGCAGTTACTCTATTACAGGCCCCTCATACGAGCAGTACTTC.

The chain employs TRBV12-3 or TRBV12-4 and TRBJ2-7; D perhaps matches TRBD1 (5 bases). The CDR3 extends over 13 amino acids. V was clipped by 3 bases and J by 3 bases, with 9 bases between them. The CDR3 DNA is TGTGCCAGCAGTTTTTCAGGGAACTACGAGCAGTACTTC. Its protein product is CASSFSGNYEQYF.

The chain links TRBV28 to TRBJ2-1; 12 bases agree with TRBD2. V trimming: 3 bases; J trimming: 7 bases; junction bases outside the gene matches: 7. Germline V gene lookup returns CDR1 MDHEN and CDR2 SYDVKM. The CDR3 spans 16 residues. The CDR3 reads CASSFPLAGGGNEQFF. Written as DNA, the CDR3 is TGTGCCAGCAGTTTTCCCCTAGCGGGAGGGGGAAATGAGCAGTTCTTC.

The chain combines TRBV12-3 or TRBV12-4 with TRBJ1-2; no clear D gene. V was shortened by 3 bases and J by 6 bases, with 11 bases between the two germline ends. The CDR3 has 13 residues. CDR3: CASSFLMADGYTF. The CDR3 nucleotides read TGTGCCAGCAGTTTTCTCATGGCCGATGGCTACACCTTC.

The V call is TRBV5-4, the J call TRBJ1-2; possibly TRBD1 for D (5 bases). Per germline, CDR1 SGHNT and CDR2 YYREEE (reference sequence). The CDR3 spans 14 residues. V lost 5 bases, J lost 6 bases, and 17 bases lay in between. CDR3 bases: TGTGCCAGCAGGGGGGAGGTAGGGAATCATGGCTACACCTTC. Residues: CASRGEVGNHGYTF.